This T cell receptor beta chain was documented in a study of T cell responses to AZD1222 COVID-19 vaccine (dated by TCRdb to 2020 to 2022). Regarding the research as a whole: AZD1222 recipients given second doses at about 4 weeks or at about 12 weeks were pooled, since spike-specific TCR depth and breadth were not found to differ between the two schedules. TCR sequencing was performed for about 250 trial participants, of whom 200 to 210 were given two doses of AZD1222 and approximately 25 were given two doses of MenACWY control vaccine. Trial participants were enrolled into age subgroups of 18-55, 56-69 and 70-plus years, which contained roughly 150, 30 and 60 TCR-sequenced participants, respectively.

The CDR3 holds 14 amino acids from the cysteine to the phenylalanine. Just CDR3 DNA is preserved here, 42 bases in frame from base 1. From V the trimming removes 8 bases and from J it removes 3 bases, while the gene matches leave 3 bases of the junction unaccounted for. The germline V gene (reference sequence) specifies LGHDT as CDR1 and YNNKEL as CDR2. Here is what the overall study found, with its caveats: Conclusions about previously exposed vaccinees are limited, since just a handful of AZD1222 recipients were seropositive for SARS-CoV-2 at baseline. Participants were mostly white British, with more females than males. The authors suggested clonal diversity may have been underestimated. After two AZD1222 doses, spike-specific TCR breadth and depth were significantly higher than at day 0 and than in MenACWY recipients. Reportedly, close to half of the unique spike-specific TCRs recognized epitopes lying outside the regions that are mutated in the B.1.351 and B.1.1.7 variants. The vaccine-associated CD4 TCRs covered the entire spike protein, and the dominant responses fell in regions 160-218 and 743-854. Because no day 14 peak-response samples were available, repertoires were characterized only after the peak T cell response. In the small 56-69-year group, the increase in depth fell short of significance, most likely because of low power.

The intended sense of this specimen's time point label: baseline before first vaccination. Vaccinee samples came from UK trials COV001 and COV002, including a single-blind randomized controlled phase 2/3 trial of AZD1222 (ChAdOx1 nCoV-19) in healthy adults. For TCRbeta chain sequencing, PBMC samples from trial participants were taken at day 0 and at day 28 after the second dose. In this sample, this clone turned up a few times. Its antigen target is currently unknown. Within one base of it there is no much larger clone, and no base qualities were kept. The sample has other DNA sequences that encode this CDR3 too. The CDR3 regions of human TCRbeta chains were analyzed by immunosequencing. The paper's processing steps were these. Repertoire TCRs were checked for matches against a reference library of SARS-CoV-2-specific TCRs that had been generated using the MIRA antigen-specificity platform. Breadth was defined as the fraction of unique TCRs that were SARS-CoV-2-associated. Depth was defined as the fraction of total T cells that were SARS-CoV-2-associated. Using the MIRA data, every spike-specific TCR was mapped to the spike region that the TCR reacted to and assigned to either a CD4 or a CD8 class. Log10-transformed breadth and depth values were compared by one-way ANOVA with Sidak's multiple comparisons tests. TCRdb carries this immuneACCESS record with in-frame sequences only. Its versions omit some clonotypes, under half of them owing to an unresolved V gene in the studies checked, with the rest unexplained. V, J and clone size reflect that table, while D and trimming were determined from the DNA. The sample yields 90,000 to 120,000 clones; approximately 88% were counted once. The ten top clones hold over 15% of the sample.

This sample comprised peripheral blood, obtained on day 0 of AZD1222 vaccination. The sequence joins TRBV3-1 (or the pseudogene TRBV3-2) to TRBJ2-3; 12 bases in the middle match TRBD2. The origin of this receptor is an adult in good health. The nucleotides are TGTGCCAGCTCCGGGACTAGCGGGACAGATACGCAGTATTTT. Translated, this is CASSGTSGTDTQYF.